The sequence of this T cell receptor (beta chain) was determined in a study of T-cell memory formation after mild COVID-19. V was trimmed by 1 base and J by 1 base, leaving 7 bases between them. This CDR3 contains 14 residues. Germline CDR1 and CDR2: SGHVS and FQNEAQ. Overall study results and limits: Contracting clones from day 15 to 85 showed balanced CD4/CD8; later expanders favored CD4+. Some responding clones appeared in pre-infection memory, suggesting cross-reactive memory joined.

Concerning this clonotype: Its cognate antigen is unknown.

TCRdb passed the 5' RACE reads through MiXCR, listing each CDR3 protein once. This table has approximately 210,000 distinct CDR3 sequences, about 27% appearing once. The receptor was isolated from an adult woman who had mild COVID-19 (a few samples of this study predate the infection). Cell type and time point are not known. The sequenced sample consisted of PBMCs or a T cell subset sorted from them (not recorded which). This sequence joins TRBV7-8 and TRBJ1-1, with D unresolved. CDR3 region: CASSLVMGNTEAFF. The CDR3 DNA reads TGTGCCAGCAGCTTAGTCATGGGGAACACTGAAGCTTTCTTT.